This record concerns one T cell receptor beta chain sequence. Its antigen is unknown. Expressed TCRB transcripts were sequenced, since all the RNA that had been isolated was reverse transcribed. Repertoires were generated with immunoSEQ multiplex PCR, while TCRdb's copy carries only in-frame clones and drops some. Among 600,000 or so clones listed, around an eighth were seen once. This specimen comes from a study of beta chain features in type 1 diabetes. Study-level findings and limits: Shortening that was moderate but significant affected the TCRB CDR3s of Type 1 diabetes patients in all four CD4+ subsets.

There are 14 residues in the CDR3. V shed 3 bases and J shed 4 bases, with 11 bases lying between them. Germline loops: CDR1 KGHSH, CDR2 LQKENI. The specimen sequenced was naive CD4+ T cells from blood. The rearrangement links TRBV18 to TRBJ2-3; D remains unclear. The sequence was obtained from a man aged 30 to 45 with type 1 diabetes. This chain's CDR3 is CASSPSLSSDTQYF. DNA of the CDR3: TGTGCCAGCTCACCCAGCTTAAGCTCAGATACGCAGTATTTT.